This TCR beta chain was sequenced for a study of T cell changes during pregnancy in multiple sclerosis. The protocol was immunoSEQ multiplex PCR, while the TCRdb copy is restricted to in-frame clones and leaves out a portion. The table lists around 77,000 clones, just over 90% of them singletons. Germline CDR1 is ENHRY and CDR2 is SYGVKD. This CDR3 comprises 14 residues. The V segment lost 8 bases and the J segment 4 bases; nucleotides outside the gene matches: 8. The sequencing used peripheral blood, collected in the third trimester of pregnancy. The TCR was taken from a female donor with multiple sclerosis, enrolled in a pregnancy study. This chain uses TRBV10-3 with TRBJ1-1, with TRBD1 identical over 9 bases. DNA for the CDR3: TGTGCCATCTCCCGGGACAGGGCAGGCACTGAAGCTTTCTTT. Translation gives CAISRDRAGTEAFF.